Shown below are 15 T cell receptor beta chains from a single sample sequenced in a study of cytomegalovirus exposure and HLA in healthy donors. Primers included in the PCR were 60 Vbeta and 13 Jbeta primers. Clones were read by immunoSEQ multiplex PCR, and TCRdb kept only the in-frame ones, dropping some. The table includes 100,000 to 150,000 clones, more than 75% detected once. Material for sequencing was PBMCs. These receptors were taken from a woman in her sixties in good health and CMV-seropositive.

This chain joins TRBV27 and TRBJ1-2; 7 bases are shared with TRBD1. The CDR3 contains 12 residues. Per germline, CDR1 MNHEY and CDR2 SMNVEV (reference sequence). The junction had 1 base not matched to a gene; V was cut back by 6 bases and J by 3 bases. CDR3 nucleotide sequence: TGTGCCAGCAGGGGACAGTACTATGGCTACACCTTC. Translated: CASRGQYYGYTF.

The genes are TRBV6-5 and TRBJ2-2; D is uncertain. Per germline, CDR1 MNHEY and CDR2 SVGAGI. This CDR3 is 13 amino acids long. Deletions cut 2 bases from V and 8 bases from J, with 9 bases between. CDR3 loop: CASSYVRLGELFF. For the CDR3, the DNA is TGTGCCAGCAGTTACGTGAGATTAGGGGAGCTGTTTTTT.

This clone was picked up one time. The J gene is TRBJ2-4, the V gene TRBV19; possibly TRBD2 for D (6 bases). Germline V gene sequence: CDR1 LNHDA, CDR2 SQIVND (reference sequence). The V end lost 4 bases, the J end lost 0 bases, and 10 bases lay between the germline ends. The CDR3 is 15 amino acids. The CDR3 DNA follows: TGTGCCAGTAGTAATCCGGGACTAGCCAAAAACATTCAGTACTTC. It translates to CASSNPGLAKNIQYF.

Here the CDR3 DNA reads TGTGCCAGCGAACAGCTACTTTCCTACGAGCAGTACTTC. The encoded protein is CASEQLLSYEQYF. The rearrangement uses TRBV2 and TRBJ2-5; D remains ambiguous. The J call may be wrong; the DNA end is better matched by TRBJ2-7. Germline lookup yields CDR1 SNHLY and CDR2 FYNNEI. The CDR3 extends over 13 amino acids.

The CDR3 protein is CASSLEWRGGYNEQFF. In DNA, the CDR3 is TGTGCCAGCAGCTTAGAATGGCGGGGGGGATACAATGAGCAGTTCTTC. The chain links TRBV7-2 to TRBJ2-1; the match to TRBD2 covers 9 bases. V lost 1 base to trimming and J lost 4 bases; unmatched junction nucleotides: 5. Germline loops: CDR1 SGHTA, CDR2 FQGNSA. CDR3 length: 16 amino acids.

The genes are TRBV4-1 and TRBJ2-1; 12 bases match TRBD2. The CDR3 has 16 amino acids. The germline V gene has CDR1 MGHRA and CDR2 YSYEKL. V trimming: 0 bases; J trimming: 9 bases; junction bases outside the gene matches: 6. The CDR3 spells CASSQETGLAGTEQFF. DNA for the CDR3: TGCGCCAGCAGCCAAGAGACGGGACTAGCGGGTACTGAGCAGTTCTTC.

DNA for the CDR3: TGTGCCAGCTCGGAGGCGGGGGGCGCGAACACCGGGGAGCTGTTTTTT. This gives the protein CASSEAGGANTGELFF. The gene calls are TRBV7-3 and TRBJ2-2; 8 nucleotides match TRBD2. Looked up from germline, CDR1 is SGHTA and CDR2 is FQGTGA. The CDR3 spans 16 residues. Trimming took 8 bases from V and 0 from J; bases not matched to a gene: 8.

In the case of this clone: Other DNA sequences from this sample encode an identical CDR3 as well. This chain links TRBV6-5 with TRBJ2-2; 10 bases map to TRBD1. Unmatched junction bases numbered 5, after V lost 6 bases and J lost 4 bases. This CDR3 region has 15 residues. Germline CDR1 is MNHEY and CDR2 is SVGAGI. Here the CDR3 DNA reads TGTGCCAGCAGCTACGACAGGGGGCTCACCGGGGAGCTGTTTTTT. Amino acids: CASSYDRGLTGELFF.

This clone turned up a few times. This chain joins TRBV7-8 and TRBJ2-2; D is ambiguous. Germline V CDR1 and CDR2: SGHVS, FQNEAQ. This CDR3 spans 16 amino acids. V was pared by 1 base and J by 1 base, with 10 bases between. This CDR3 reads CASSLGLRKNTGELFF. CDR3 nucleotides: TGTGCCAGCAGCTTAGGGCTCAGGAAGAACACCGGGGAGCTGTTTTTT.

The chain has TRBV7-9 and TRBJ2-1; D unclear. This CDR3 is 14 amino acids long. V lost 5 bases and J lost 6, with 14 bases in between. Germline CDR1 SEHNR, CDR2 FQNEAQ (reference sequence). The CDR3 sequence: CASSATGPRNEQFF. DNA for the CDR3: TGTGCCAGCAGCGCTACTGGTCCCCGCAATGAGCAGTTCTTC. Together with reference TRBV7-9 and TRBJ2-1, the CDR3 gives the full variable domain: DTGVSQNPRHKITKRGQNVTFRCDPISEHNRLYWYRQTLGQGPEFLTYFQNEAQLEKSRLLSDRFSAERPKGSFSTLEIQRTEQGDSAMYLCASSATGPRNEQFFGPGTRLTVL.

This clone turned up a few times. The chain joins TRBV6-5 to TRBJ1-2; the match to TRBD1 covers 8 bases. J was trimmed by 2 bases and V by 6 bases; bases with no gene match: 2. Germline V gives CDR1 MNHEY, CDR2 SVGAGI. The CDR3 is 13 amino acids. The CDR3 sequence is CASRRDRNYGYTF. In nucleotides, the CDR3 is TGTGCCAGCAGAAGGGACAGGAACTATGGCTACACCTTC.

This clone has more than one count but fewer than ten. The chain uses TRBV7-9 and TRBJ1-6, with D hard to call. The CDR3 consists of 13 residues. V lost 7 bases and J 7 bases, leaving 11 bases between the germline ends. Per germline, CDR1 SEHNR and CDR2 FQNEAQ (reference sequence). CDR3 sequence reads: CASIQSGNSPLHF. The CDR3 region has the DNA TGTGCCAGCATCCAAAGCGGGAATTCACCCCTCCACTTT.

The V gene is TRBV29-1, the J gene TRBJ2-7; possibly TRBD2 for D (6 bases). Germline V lookup: CDR1 SQVTM, CDR2 ANQGSEA. CDR3 length: 13 residues. Trimming removed 3 bases from V and 5 bases from J, with 14 bases in between. The DNA of the CDR3 is TGCAGCGTTGAGGGCGGGATAGTCGACGAGCAGTACTTC. Protein product: CSVEGGIVDEQYF.

Comment on this clone: The sample has other DNA sequences that encode this CDR3 too. The chain links TRBV14 to TRBJ2-7; the D gene is possibly TRBD1 (5 bases). The CDR3 runs 15 residues. The V gene's germline CDR1 is SGHDN and CDR2 FVKESK. V was pared by 2 bases and J by 3 bases, with 14 bases between. The CDR3 region has the DNA TGTGCCAGCAGCCAACAGGCAGGGTCCGGCTACGAGCAGTACTTC. Amino acids: CASSQQAGSGYEQYF.

The V call is TRBV6-5, the J call TRBJ1-1, with D possibly matching TRBD1 (6 bases). The CDR3 extends over 12 amino acids. The germline CDR1 and CDR2 sequences are MNHEY and SVGAGI. Trimming shortened V by 2 bases and J by 9 bases, and 10 bases separated the two germline ends. CDR3 sequence (DNA): TGTGCCAGCAGTTACGGGCGGGGGCAAGCTTTCTTT. This gives the protein CASSYGRGQAFF.